A selection of T cell receptor beta chains follows, all from one sample in a study of long-term antiretroviral therapy in people with HIV. TCRdb keeps only in-frame clones here, not all; method: immunoSEQ multiplex PCR. This table holds more than 15,000 clones, 75% to 85% found once. Sequenced here: unsorted PBMCs, sampled 0.3 years before starting antiretroviral therapy. The source of these receptors is a man over 45 with HIV. Each CDR3 is given with its conserved first and last residue. Not every row has a clone size; where given, it reads once, few, many or a size class.

>TRBJ2-4|.|TRBV7-9
CASSLPPRLGKNIQYF
>TRBJ2-7|.|TRBV28
CASSSPTGGEYEQYF
>TRBJ2-7|.|TRBV27
CASRYKPSVSPNYEQYF
>TRBJ2-3|.|TRBV18
CASSSTTDTQYF
>TRBJ1-1|.|TRBV6-4
CASSDSSRGTEAFF
>TRBJ1-1|.|TRBV10-3
CAISEEQTMNTEAFF
>TRBJ1-1|.|TRBV5-5
CASSLRGNGLRAEAFF
>TRBJ2-7|.|TRBV27
CASGPRGTGGLYEQYF
>TRBJ2-5|.|TRBV15
CATSRASGRTQYF
>TRBJ2-2|.|TRBV6-4
CASRGDRDTGELFF
>TRBJ1-1|.|TRBV28
CASSLMTNEKAFF
>TRBJ2-1|few|TRBV6-4
CASSRGQGTYNEQFF
>TRBJ1-6|.|TRBV11-2
CASSSGSSYNSPLHF
>TRBJ1-5|.|TRBV30
CAWSVRPNQPQHF
>TRBJ2-7|once|TRBV7-8
CASSRLLNAAYEQYF
>TRBJ2-3|once|TRBV2
CASRGASGAPTQYF
>TRBJ2-5|.|TRBV18
CASSPRRTGLQETQYF
>TRBJ1-5|.|TRBV7-8
CASSEGHLNQPQHF
>TRBJ1-3|few|TRBV5-4
CASSLDGGQGNTIYF
>TRBJ1-3|.|TRBV18
CASSPAPESGNTIYF
>TRBJ1-2|.|TRBV28
CASSTGQGEVYGYTF
>TRBJ2-7|.|TRBV6-1
CASRTGTGGSYEQYF
>TRBJ2-7|few|TRBV27
CASSLGRGPYEQYF
>TRBJ1-1|.|TRBV5-8
CASSLAVDGDTEAFF
>TRBJ2-3|.|TRBV10-3
CAILDARANTDTQYF
>TRBJ2-1|.|TRBV2
CASSEFAGNEQFF
>TRBJ2-2|.|TRBV6-5
CASKGVTGELFF
>TRBJ1-6|.|TRBV19
CASNSPGQSRPLHF
>TRBJ2-1|.|TRBV29-1
CSVEETGSLQFF
>TRBJ2-1|.|TRBV6-5
CASSYAPTPHYNEQFF
>TRBJ1-2|.|TRBV10-3
CAISEKGGRYGYTF
>TRBJ2-7|once|TRBV5-6
CASSLRTYEQYF
>TRBJ2-3|.|TRBV2
CASSDRDSTDTQYF
>TRBJ2-1|.|TRBV7-7
CASSPGTSGNNEQFF
>TRBJ1-2|.|TRBV27
CASSQIGGTNYGYTF
>TRBJ2-3|.|TRBV5-6
CASSWTGEGTDTQYF
>TRBJ2-1|.|TRBV5-1
CASSLAGDEQFF
>TRBJ1-3|once|TRBV7-9
CASSLGTFSGNTIYF
>TRBJ2-7|once|TRBV23-1
CAPAIRILYYEQYF
>TRBJ2-4|.|TRBV27
CASSLFGGGDIQYF
>TRBJ2-7|.|TRBV28
CASSFHPAPLGEQYF
>TRBJ1-5|.|TRBV9
CASSVDLGRDQPQHF
>TRBJ2-5|.|TRBV6-5
CASGRSGPQETQYF
>TRBJ1-3|once|TRBV18
CASSPRAAERSGNTIYF
>TRBJ1-5|few|TRBV6-1
CASWRGRNNQPQHF
>TRBJ2-2|.|TRBV4-1
CASSQLRDRHTGELFF
>TRBJ1-3|once|TRBV6-6
CASRDGAGNTIYF